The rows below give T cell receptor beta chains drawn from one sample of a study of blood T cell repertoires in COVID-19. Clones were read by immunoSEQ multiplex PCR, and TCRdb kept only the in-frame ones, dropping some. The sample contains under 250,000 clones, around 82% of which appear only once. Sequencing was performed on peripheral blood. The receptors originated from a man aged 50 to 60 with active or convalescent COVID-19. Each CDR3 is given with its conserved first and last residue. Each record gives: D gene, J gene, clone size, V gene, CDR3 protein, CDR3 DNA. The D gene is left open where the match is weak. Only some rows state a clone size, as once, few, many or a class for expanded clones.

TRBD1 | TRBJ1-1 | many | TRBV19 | CASSPRAGGSEAFF | TGTGCCAGTAGTCCCCGTGCAGGGGGGAGTGAAGCTTTCTTT
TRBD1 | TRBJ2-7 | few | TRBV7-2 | CASSSNRGREQYF | TGTGCCAGCAGCTCGAACAGGGGGCGTGAGCAGTACTTC
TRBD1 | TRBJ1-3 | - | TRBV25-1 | CASSITGGKSGNTIYF | TGTGCCAGCAGCATAACAGGGGGCAAGTCTGGAAACACCATATATTTT
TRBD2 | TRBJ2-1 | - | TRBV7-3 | CASSKLAGGPYNEQFF | TGTGCCAGCAGCAAACTAGCGGGGGGGCCTTACAATGAGCAGTTCTTC
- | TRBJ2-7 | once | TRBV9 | CASSLGTAYYEQYF | TGTGCCAGCAGCTTAGGAACAGCCTACTACGAGCAGTACTTC
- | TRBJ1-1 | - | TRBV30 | CAWSVPPADTEAFF | TGTGCCTGGAGTGTACCTCCGGCGGACACTGAAGCTTTCTTT
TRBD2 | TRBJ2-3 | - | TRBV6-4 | CASSDLAGGHRDTQYF | TGTGCCAGCAGTGATTTAGCGGGGGGGCACAGAGATACGCAGTATTTT
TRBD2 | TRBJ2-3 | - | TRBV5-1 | CASSLVGGGGTDTQYF | TGCGCCAGCAGCTTGGTTGGCGGGGGAGGGACAGATACGCAGTATTTT
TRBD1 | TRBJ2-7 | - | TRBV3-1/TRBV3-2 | CASSPGTGGNYEQYF | TGTGCCAGCAGCCCTGGGACAGGGGGAAACTACGAGCAGTACTTC
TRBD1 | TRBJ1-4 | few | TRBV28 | CASSPTGGAANEKLFF | TGTGCCAGCAGCCCTACAGGGGGCGCCGCTAATGAAAAACTGTTTTTT
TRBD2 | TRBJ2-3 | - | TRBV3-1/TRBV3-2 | CASSKSSGGRTDTQYF | TGTGCCAGCAGCAAGTCAAGCGGGGGGCGCACAGATACGCAGTATTTT
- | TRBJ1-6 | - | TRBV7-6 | CASSLGPLGGNSPLHF | TGTGCCAGCAGCTTAGGACCCCTCGGAGGTAATTCACCCCTCCACTTT
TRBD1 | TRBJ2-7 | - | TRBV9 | CASSPRTGGYEQYF | TGTGCCAGCAGCCCTCGGACAGGTGGCTACGAGCAGTACTTC
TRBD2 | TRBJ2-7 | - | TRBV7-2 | CASSRSGGNEQYF | TGTGCCAGCAGCCGTAGCGGGGGCAACGAGCAGTACTTC
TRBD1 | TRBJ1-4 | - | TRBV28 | CASSRTGSNEKLFF | TGTGCCAGCAGTCGGACAGGGTCTAATGAAAAACTGTTTTTT
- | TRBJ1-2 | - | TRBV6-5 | CASSYSRGLTYGYTF | TGTGCCAGCAGTTACTCGCGGGGCCTCACCTATGGCTACACCTTC
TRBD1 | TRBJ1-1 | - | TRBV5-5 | CASSSGQGINTEAFF | TGTGCCAGCAGCTCCGGACAGGGCATTAACACTGAAGCTTTCTTT
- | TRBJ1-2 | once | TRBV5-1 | CASSLALQVGGYTF | TGCGCCAGCAGCTTGGCCCTACAGGTGGGCGGCTACACCTTC
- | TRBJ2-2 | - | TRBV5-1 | CASSYRDTGELFF | TGCGCCAGCAGCTACCGGGACACCGGGGAGCTGTTTTTT
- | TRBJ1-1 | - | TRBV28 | CASSSLKGDGTEAFF | TGTGCCAGCAGTTCCCTAAAGGGAGACGGAACTGAAGCTTTCTTT
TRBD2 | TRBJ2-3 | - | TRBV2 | CASRPERGGTDTQYF | TGTGCCAGCAGACCAGAGCGGGGGGGGACAGATACGCAGTATTTT
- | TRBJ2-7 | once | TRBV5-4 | CASSASGSKKSYEQYF | TGTGCCAGCAGCGCCTCAGGGTCCAAAAAATCCTACGAGCAGTACTTC
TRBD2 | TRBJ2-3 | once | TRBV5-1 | CASSPLVASGGADTQYF | TGCGCCAGCAGCCCCCTAGTAGCTAGCGGGGGCGCAGATACGCAGTATTTT
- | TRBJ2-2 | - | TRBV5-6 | CASSLGGVPAGELFF | TGTGCCAGCAGCTTAGGCGGTGTCCCCGCCGGGGAGCTGTTTTTT
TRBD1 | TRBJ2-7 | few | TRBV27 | CASSPRQGPLGRRQYF | TGTGCCAGCAGTCCTCGACAGGGCCCTCTTGGCCGACGGCAGTACTTC
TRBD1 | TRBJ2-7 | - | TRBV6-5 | CASSRTGLYEQYF | TGTGCCAGCAGTCGGACAGGGCTGTACGAGCAGTACTTC
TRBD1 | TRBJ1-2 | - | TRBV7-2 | CASSSGTGMSYTF | TGTGCCAGCAGTTCCGGGACAGGGATGAGCTACACCTTC
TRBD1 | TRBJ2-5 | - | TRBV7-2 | CASSFDRGLQETQYF | TGTGCCAGCAGCTTCGACAGGGGCCTCCAAGAGACCCAGTACTTC